Listed here are 4 T cell receptor beta chains from one sample, sequenced in a study of blood T cell repertoires in COVID-19. Only in-frame clones appear in the TCRdb table, and some are missing; sequencing was by immunoSEQ multiplex PCR. The sample shows around 200,000 clones, roughly nine tenths of them seen only once. Source material: peripheral blood. Receptors originate from a man in his sixties or seventies with active or convalescent COVID-19.

This clone was detected a few times. The chain employs TRBV5-1 and TRBJ1-4; 7 bases line up with TRBD1. V gave up 4 bases and J gave up 5 bases; unmatched junction bases: 11. In germline, CDR1 is SGHRS, CDR2 YFSETQ. The CDR3 covers 16 residues. CDR3 sequence: CASSARPGTVNEKLFF. CDR3 DNA: TGCGCCAGCAGCGCACGCCCCGGGACAGTAAATGAAAAACTGTTTTTT.

The genes are TRBV5-1 and TRBJ1-4; D gene unclear. V was cut by 4 bases and J by 3 bases, with 7 bases left in between. CDR1 is SGHRS, CDR2 YFSETQ, per germline. The CDR3 runs to 13 residues. This CDR3 reads CASSPEANEKLFF. The CDR3, as DNA: TGCGCCAGCAGCCCCGAGGCTAATGAAAAACTGTTTTTT.

The chain uses TRBV28 and TRBJ1-2; 12 bases are shared with TRBD1. In germline, CDR1 is MDHEN, CDR2 SYDVKM. The CDR3 contains 17 residues. Trimming took 7 bases from V and 3 from J; bases not matched to a gene: 12. This CDR3 reads CASTTSGTGGAHYGYTF. The CDR3 DNA follows: TGTGCCAGCACGACATCCGGGACAGGGGGCGCCCACTATGGCTACACCTTC.

The chain carries TRBV10-3 and TRBJ2-4; D unresolved. The CDR3 totals 13 residues. CDR1 ENHRY and CDR2 SYGVKD come from the germline V gene. V gave up 3 bases and J gave up 0 bases, with 3 bases separating them. Here the CDR3 DNA reads TGTGCCATCAGTGACAAAGCCAAAAACATTCAGTACTTC. It encodes CAISDKAKNIQYF.